The following is a T cell receptor delta chain sequence with its context. Its antigen is unknown. The data originate from a study of DNA immune sequencing with unique molecular identifiers. Findings and caveats of the study: The primer-based method misses TRD sequences outside its primer targets.

A 32-plex genomic DNA assay used primers for all 8 TRDV and 4 TRDJ genes. Adapter PCR followed about 3 barcoding PCR cycles that attached a 12-nucleotide UMI. TCRdb re-analyzed the multiplex PCR reads via CATT. The sample carries around 250 delta-chain clones, around 16% recorded once. The origin of this receptor is a human donor in good health. The sequencing sample was made of buffy coat blood.

This CDR3 reads CACDTAGSPRDKLIF. CDR3 nucleotides: TGTGCCTGTGACACCGCTGGGTCCCCGAGGGATAAACTCATCTTT. This chain connects TRDV2 to TRDJ1; perhaps TRDD3 as D (5 bases). Germline CDR1 is GEAIGNYY and CDR2 is EKD. Trimming took 0 bases from V and 5 from J, leaving 15 bases between them. CDR3 length: 15 amino acids.